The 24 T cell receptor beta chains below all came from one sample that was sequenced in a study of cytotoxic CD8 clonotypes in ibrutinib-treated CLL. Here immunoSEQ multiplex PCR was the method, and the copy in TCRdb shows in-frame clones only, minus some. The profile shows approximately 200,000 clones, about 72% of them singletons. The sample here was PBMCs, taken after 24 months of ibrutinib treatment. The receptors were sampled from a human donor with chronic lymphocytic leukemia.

The CDR3 sequence: CASSVGLGNTIYF. CDR3 sequence (DNA): TGTGCCAGCAGCGTAGGACTTGGAAACACCATATATTTT. The chain uses TRBV9 and TRBJ1-3; D gene unclear. This CDR3 comprises 13 residues. CDR1 is SGDLS, CDR2 YYNGEE, per germline. V gave up 0 bases and J gave up 3 bases, with 4 bases separating them.

The CDR3 loop reads CASSIHDRGARTEAFF. The CDR3 bases are TGTGCCAGCAGCATCCATGACAGGGGAGCTAGGACTGAAGCTTTCTTT. The J gene is TRBJ1-1, the V gene TRBV5-6; 8 nucleotides line up with TRBD1. CDR3 size: 16 residues. V shed 4 bases, J shed 5 bases, and the junction held 13 bases outside the gene matches. Per the germline V gene, CDR1 is SGHDT and CDR2 is YYEEEE.

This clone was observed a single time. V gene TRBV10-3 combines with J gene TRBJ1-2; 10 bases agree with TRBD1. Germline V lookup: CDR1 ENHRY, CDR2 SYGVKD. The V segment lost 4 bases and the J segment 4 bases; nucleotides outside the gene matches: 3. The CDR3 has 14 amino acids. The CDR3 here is CAISGTGGGYGYTF. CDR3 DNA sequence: TGTGCCATCAGTGGGACAGGGGGGGGCTATGGCTACACCTTC.

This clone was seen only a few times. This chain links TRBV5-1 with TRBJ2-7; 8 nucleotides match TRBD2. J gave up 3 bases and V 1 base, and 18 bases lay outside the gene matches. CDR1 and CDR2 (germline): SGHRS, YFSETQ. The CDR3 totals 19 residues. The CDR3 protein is CASSLFFPGLAGPLYEQYF. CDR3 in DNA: TGCGCCAGCAGCTTGTTTTTTCCCGGGCTAGCGGGTCCCCTCTACGAGCAGTACTTC.

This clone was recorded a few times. Here the CDR3 DNA reads TGTGCCATCAGGGCTAGCGGGAGTATTTACGAGCAGTACTTC. This encodes CAIRASGSIYEQYF. This chain joins TRBV10-3 and TRBJ2-7; 10 nucleotides match TRBD2. Per the germline V gene, CDR1 is ENHRY and CDR2 is SYGVKD. The V gene end was trimmed by 6 bases and the J gene end by 4 bases; junction bases not matched to a gene: 6. This CDR3 region has 14 residues.

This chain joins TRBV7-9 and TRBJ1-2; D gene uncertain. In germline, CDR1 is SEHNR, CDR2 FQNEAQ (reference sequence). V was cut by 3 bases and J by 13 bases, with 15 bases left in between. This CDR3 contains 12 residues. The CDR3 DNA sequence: TGTGCCAGCAGCTTGGCCTTTTTTTGGTTCACCTTC. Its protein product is CASSLAFFWFTF.

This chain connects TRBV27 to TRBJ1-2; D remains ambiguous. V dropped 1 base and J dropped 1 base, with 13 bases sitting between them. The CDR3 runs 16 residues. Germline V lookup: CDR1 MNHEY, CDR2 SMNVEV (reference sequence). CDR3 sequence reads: CASSLLGSKRNYGYTF. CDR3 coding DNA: TGTGCCAGCAGTTTATTAGGCAGCAAACGTAACTATGGCTACACCTTC.

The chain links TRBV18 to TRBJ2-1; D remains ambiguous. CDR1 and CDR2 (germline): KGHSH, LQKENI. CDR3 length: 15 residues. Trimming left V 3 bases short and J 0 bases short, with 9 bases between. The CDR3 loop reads CASSPLDVSYNEQFF. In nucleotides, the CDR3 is TGTGCCAGCTCACCCTTGGACGTCTCCTACAATGAGCAGTTCTTC. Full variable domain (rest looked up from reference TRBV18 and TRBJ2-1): NAGVMQNPRHLVRRRGQEARLRCSPMKGHSHVYWYRQLPEEGLKFMVYLQKENIIDESGMPKERFSAEFPKEGPSILRIQQVVRGDSAAYFCASSPLDVSYNEQFFGPGTRLTVL.

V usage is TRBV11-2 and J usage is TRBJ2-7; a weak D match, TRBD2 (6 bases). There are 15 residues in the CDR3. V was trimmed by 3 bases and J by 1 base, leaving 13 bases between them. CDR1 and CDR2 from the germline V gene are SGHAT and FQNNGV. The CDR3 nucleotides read TGTGCCAGCAGCTTCCTAGCGTCCGTTTCCTACGAGCAGTACTTC. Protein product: CASSFLASVSYEQYF.

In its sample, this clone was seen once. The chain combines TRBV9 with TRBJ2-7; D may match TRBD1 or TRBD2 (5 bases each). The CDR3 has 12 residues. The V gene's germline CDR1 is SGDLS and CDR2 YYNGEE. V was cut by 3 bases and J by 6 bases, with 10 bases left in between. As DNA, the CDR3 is TGTGCCAGCAGCGCCTCGGGGACCGAGCAGTACTTC. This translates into CASSASGTEQYF.

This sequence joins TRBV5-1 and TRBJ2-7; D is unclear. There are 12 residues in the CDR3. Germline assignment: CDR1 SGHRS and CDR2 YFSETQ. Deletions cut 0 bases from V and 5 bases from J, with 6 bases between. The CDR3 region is CASSLAVHEQYF. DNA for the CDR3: TGCGCCAGCAGCTTGGCCGTCCACGAGCAGTACTTC.

DNA for the CDR3: TGTGCCAGCAGTTTATTCGGGGCTAGCGGGAGTGCTGGGTACGAGCAGTACTTC. Translated: CASSLFGASGSAGYEQYF. The chain joins TRBV27 to TRBJ2-7; 10 nucleotides align to TRBD2. CDR3 length equals 18 residues. J gave up 4 bases and V 1 base, and 13 bases lay outside the gene matches. Germline V gene lookup returns CDR1 MNHEY and CDR2 SMNVEV (reference sequence).

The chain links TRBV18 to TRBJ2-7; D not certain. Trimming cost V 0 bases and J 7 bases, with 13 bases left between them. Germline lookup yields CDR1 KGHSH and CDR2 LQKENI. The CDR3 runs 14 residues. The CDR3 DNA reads TGTGCCAGCTCACCACCGCTAAGGACGGAAGAGCAGTACTTC. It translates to CASSPPLRTEEQYF.

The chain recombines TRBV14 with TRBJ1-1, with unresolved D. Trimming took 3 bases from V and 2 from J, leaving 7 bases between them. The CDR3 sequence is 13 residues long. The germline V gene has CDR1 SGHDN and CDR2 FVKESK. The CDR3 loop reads CASSQVINTEAFF. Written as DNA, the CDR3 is TGTGCCAGCAGCCAGGTCATAAACACTGAAGCTTTCTTT.

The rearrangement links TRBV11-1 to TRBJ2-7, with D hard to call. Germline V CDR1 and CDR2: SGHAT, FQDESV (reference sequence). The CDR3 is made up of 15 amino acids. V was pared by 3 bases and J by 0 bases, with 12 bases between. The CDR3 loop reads CASSLTLDRSYEQYF. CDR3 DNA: TGTGCCAGCAGCTTGACTTTGGACCGCTCCTACGAGCAGTACTTC.

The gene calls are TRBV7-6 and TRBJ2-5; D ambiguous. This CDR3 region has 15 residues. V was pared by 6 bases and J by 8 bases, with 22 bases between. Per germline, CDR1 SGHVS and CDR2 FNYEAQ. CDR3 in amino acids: CASRPSLDPDITQYF. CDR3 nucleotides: TGTGCCAGCAGACCAAGTCTGGACCCGGATATCACCCAGTACTTC. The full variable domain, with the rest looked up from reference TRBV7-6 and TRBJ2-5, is GAGVSQSPRYKVTKRGQDVALRCDPISGHVSLYWYRQALGQGPEFLTYFNYEAQQDKSGLPNDRFSAERPEGSISTLTIQRTEQRDSAMYRCASRPSLDPDITQYFGPGTRLLVL.

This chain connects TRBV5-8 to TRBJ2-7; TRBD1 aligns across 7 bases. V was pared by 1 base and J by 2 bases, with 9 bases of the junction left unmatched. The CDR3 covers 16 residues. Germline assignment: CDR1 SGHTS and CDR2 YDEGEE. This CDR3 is CASSLFATGPTYEQYF. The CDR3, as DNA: TGTGCCAGCAGCTTGTTTGCGACAGGGCCTACCTACGAGCAGTACTTC.

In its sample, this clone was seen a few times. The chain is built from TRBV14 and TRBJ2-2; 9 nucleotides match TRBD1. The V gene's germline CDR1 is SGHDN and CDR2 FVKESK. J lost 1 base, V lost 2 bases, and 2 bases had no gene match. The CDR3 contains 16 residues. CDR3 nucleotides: TGTGCCAGCAGCCAATTGGGACAGGGGAACACCGGGGAGCTGTTTTTT. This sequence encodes CASSQLGQGNTGELFF.

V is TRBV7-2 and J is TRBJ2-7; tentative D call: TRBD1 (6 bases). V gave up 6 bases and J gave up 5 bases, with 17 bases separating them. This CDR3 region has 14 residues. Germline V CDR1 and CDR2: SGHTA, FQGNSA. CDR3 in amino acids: CASSFISHRDEQYF. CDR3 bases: TGTGCCAGCAGTTTTATCTCGCACAGGGACGAGCAGTACTTC.

The CDR3 DNA is TGTGCCAGCCGCTCATCACCTTACGAGCAGTACTTC. As protein: CASRSSPYEQYF. The chain uses TRBV28 and TRBJ2-7; D uncertain. Germline CDR1 reads MDHEN; CDR2 reads SYDVKM. The CDR3 totals 12 residues. V was cut by 8 bases and J by 4 bases, with 12 bases left in between.

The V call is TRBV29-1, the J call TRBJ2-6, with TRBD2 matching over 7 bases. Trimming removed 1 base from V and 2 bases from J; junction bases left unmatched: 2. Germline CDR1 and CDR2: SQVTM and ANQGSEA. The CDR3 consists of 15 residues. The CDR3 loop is CSVEASGAGANVLTF. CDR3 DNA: TGCAGCGTTGAAGCAAGCGGGGCTGGGGCCAACGTCCTGACTTTC. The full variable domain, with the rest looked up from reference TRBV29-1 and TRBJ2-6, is SAVISQKPSRDICQRGTSLTIQCQVDSQVTMMFWYRQQPGQSLTLIATANQGSEATYESGFVIDKFPISRPNLTFSTLTVSNMSPEDSSIYLCSVEASGAGANVLTFGAGSRLTVL.

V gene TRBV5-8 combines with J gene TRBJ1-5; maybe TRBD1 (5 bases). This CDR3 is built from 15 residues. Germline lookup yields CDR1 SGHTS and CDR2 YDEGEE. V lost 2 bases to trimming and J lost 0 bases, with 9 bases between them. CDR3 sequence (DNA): TGTGCCAGCAGCTTCCAGGGAATTAGCAATCAGCCCCAGCATTTT. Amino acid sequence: CASSFQGISNQPQHF.

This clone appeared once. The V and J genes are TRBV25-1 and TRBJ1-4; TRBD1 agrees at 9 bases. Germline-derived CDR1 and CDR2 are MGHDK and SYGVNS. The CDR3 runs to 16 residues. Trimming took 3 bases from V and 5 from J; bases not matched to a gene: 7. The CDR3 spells CASSDSTGTGNEKLFF. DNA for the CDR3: TGTGCCAGCAGTGACTCCACCGGGACAGGGAATGAAAAACTGTTTTTT.

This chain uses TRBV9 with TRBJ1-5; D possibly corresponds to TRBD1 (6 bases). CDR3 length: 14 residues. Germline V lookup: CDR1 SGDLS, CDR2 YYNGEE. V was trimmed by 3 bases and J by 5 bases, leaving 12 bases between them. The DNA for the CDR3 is TGTGCCAGCAGCGCCGGACAGTCGCATCAGCCCCAGCATTTT. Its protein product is CASSAGQSHQPQHF. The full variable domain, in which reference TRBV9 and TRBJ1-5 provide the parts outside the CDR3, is DSGVTQTPKHLITATGQRVTLRCSPRSGDLSVYWYQQSLDQGLQFLIQYYNGEERAKGNILERFSAQQFPDLHSELNLSSLELGDSALYFCASSAGQSHQPQHFGDGTRLSIL.